Listed below are T cell receptor beta chains from one sample, sequenced in a study of blood T cell repertoires in COVID-19. The assay was immunoSEQ multiplex PCR, and TCRdb's table has in-frame clones only and misses some. The sample yields roughly 19,000 clones, about 88% seen once. The sample consisted of peripheral blood. These receptors were collected from a human donor in a cohort sampled during active COVID-19. Each CDR3 is given with its conserved first and last residue. D genes are given only for firm matches. Size tells how often a clone was seen (once, few, many) or the class of an expanded clone, and some rows leave it out.

D gene	V gene	J gene	clone size	CDR3 protein	CDR3 DNA
-	TRBV30	TRBJ1-6	-	CAWRAGGGKANSPLHF	TGTGCCTGGAGGGCCGGGGGGGGAAAGGCAAATTCACCCCTCCACTTT
TRBD2	TRBV7-6	TRBJ2-2	-	CASSLELAGGPLNTGELFF	TGTGCCAGCAGCTTAGAACTAGCGGGGGGGCCATTAAACACCGGGGAGCTGTTTTTT
-	TRBV6-5	TRBJ1-2	-	CASGRPNYGYTF	TGTGCCAGCGGCAGGCCTAACTATGGCTACACCTTC
-	TRBV13	TRBJ2-3	-	CASTLGGRDTQYF	TGTGCCAGCACCCTTGGGGGGAGGGATACGCAGTATTTT
-	TRBV4-1	TRBJ1-2	-	CASSRQDKTKYGYTF	TGCGCCAGCAGCCGACAGGATAAAACGAAATATGGCTACACCTTC
-	TRBV7-9	TRBJ2-5	-	CASSFGTVQETQYF	TGTGCCAGCAGCTTCGGAACAGTACAAGAGACCCAGTACTTC
TRBD2	TRBV24-1	TRBJ2-3	-	CATSSRAGGLTDTQYF	TGTGCCACCAGTAGCCGGGCGGGGGGGCTAACAGATACGCAGTATTTT
-	TRBV30	TRBJ1-1	once	CAWCPTGGTEAFF	TGTGCCTGGTGCCCGACGGGCGGGACTGAAGCTTTCTTT
-	TRBV2	TRBJ1-4	-	CASTRTGMTNEKLFF	TGTGCCAGCACCAGAACAGGGATGACTAATGAAAAACTGTTTTTT
TRBD1	TRBV19	TRBJ1-1	-	CATRTGGTEAFF	TGTGCCACTCGGACAGGGGGCACTGAAGCTTTCTTT
-	TRBV12-3/TRBV12-4	TRBJ1-1	-	CASSLQGSTEAFF	TGTGCCAGCAGTCTACAGGGCAGTACTGAAGCTTTCTTT
TRBD2	TRBV3-1/TRBV3-2	TRBJ2-1	-	CASSQTGTTKGFF	TGTGCCAGCAGCCAGACCGGGACTACGAAGGGGTTCTTC
TRBD1	TRBV5-1	TRBJ1-2	-	CASSLGQGAYGYTF	TGCGCCAGCAGCTTGGGACAGGGGGCGTACGGCTACACCTTC
-	TRBV5-6	TRBJ1-6	medium-sized	CASSLSADGSPLHF	TGTGCCAGCAGCCTTAGTGCGGATGGGTCACCCCTCCACTTT
-	TRBV19	TRBJ2-4	-	CASSSRGGSKNIQYF	TGTGCCAGTAGTAGCCGTGGGGGGTCCAAAAACATTCAGTACTTC
-	TRBV11-2	TRBJ1-2	-	CASSLTGTYGYTF	TGTGCCAGCAGCCTCACAGGAACCTATGGCTACACCTTC
-	TRBV9	TRBJ2-1	-	CASSVGGGATNEQFF	TGTGCCAGCAGCGTAGGTGGGGGGGCTACCAATGAGCAGTTCTTC
-	TRBV15	TRBJ1-2	-	CATSRPPEVEDSFDGYTF	TGTGCCACCAGCAGACCTCCCGAGGTCGAGGACAGTTTTGATGGCTACACCTTC
TRBD2	TRBV5-1	TRBJ2-1	-	CASSLARTSPYNEQFF	TGCGCCAGCAGCTTGGCCCGGACTAGTCCCTACAATGAGCAGTTCTTC
TRBD1	TRBV5-1	TRBJ2-7	-	CASSFGTGPYEQYF	TGCGCCAGCAGCTTCGGGACAGGGCCCTACGAGCAGTACTTC
TRBD1	TRBV5-4	TRBJ2-2	few	CASSWGTGTTGELFF	TGTGCCAGCAGCTGGGGGACAGGGACGACCGGGGAGCTGTTTTTT
TRBD1	TRBV28	TRBJ2-4	-	CASSVRDRGDIQYF	TGTGCCAGCAGTGTACGGGACAGGGGAGACATTCAGTACTTC
-	TRBV2	TRBJ1-5	-	CASRRELGSNQPQHF	TGTGCCAGCAGAAGGGAGCTTGGGAGCAATCAGCCCCAGCATTTT
-	TRBV6-5	TRBJ1-5	-	CASRRGGDQPQHF	TGTGCCAGCAGGCGCGGGGGCGATCAGCCCCAGCATTTT
TRBD1	TRBV30	TRBJ1-6	-	CAWRRGTGGTSPLHF	TGTGCCTGGAGGAGGGGGACAGGGGGAACTTCACCCCTCCACTTT
TRBD2	TRBV5-4	TRBJ2-7	-	CASSLGLAGGGGLEQYF	TGTGCCAGCAGCTTGGGACTAGCGGGGGGTGGGGGCTTGGAGCAGTACTTC
-	TRBV11-3	TRBJ1-1	once	CASSFSRNTEAFF	TGTGCCAGCAGCTTTTCTAGGAACACTGAAGCTTTCTTT
-	TRBV7-8	TRBJ1-5	-	CASSYGDTNQPQHF	TGTGCCAGCAGCTACGGGGACACAAATCAGCCCCAGCATTTT
-	TRBV20-1	TRBJ1-2	-	CSPDSRYTF	TGCAGTCCAGACAGTCGCTACACCTTC
TRBD1	TRBV5-1	TRBJ2-6	-	CASSPGGSSGANVLTF	TGCGCCAGCAGCCCAGGGGGATCCTCTGGGGCCAACGTCCTGACTTTC
-	TRBV7-8	TRBJ1-1	-	CASSGTRMSGNTEAFF	TGTGCCAGCAGCGGGACTCGGATGTCCGGGAACACTGAAGCTTTCTTT
TRBD2	TRBV20-1	TRBJ2-3	-	CSASRTSGGNTDTQYF	TGCAGTGCTAGTAGGACTAGCGGGGGCAACACAGATACGCAGTATTTT
TRBD1	TRBV18	TRBJ2-7	-	CASSPAGTGGAYEQYF	TGTGCCAGCTCACCGGCCGGGACAGGGGGCGCATACGAGCAGTACTTC
-	TRBV27	TRBJ1-5	-	CASSLSGNQPQHF	TGTGCCAGCAGTTTGTCCGGGAATCAGCCCCAGCATTTT
-	TRBV5-1	TRBJ1-5	-	CASSVRQHNQPQHF	TGCGCCAGCAGTGTCAGGCAACACAATCAGCCCCAGCATTTT
TRBD2	TRBV27	TRBJ2-4	-	CASSLRGGWTKNIQYF	TGTGCCAGCAGTCTCCGGGGAGGGTGGACCAAAAACATTCAGTACTTC
-	TRBV21-1	TRBJ1-4	-	CASRSSLSGTANEKLFF	TGTGCCAGCAGATCATCCCTCTCCGGGACAGCTAATGAAAAACTGTTTTTT
TRBD1	TRBV5-5	TRBJ2-7	-	CASSLVVGQGAKEQYF	TGTGCCAGCAGCTTGGTCGTCGGACAGGGGGCGAAAGAGCAGTACTTC
-	TRBV14	TRBJ1-2	-	CASSRTRQDGYTF	TGTGCCAGCAGCCGAACCAGACAAGATGGCTACACCTTC
-	TRBV6-5	TRBJ1-5	few	CASSRSFNQPQHF	TGTGCCAGCAGCCGGTCGTTCAATCAGCCCCAGCATTTT
TRBD2	TRBV4-1	TRBJ2-3	-	CASSPTGAAGAVLLRRTQYF	TGCGCCAGCAGCCCAACGGGCGCAGCGGGGGCCGTCCTCCTAAGGCGGACGCAGTATTTT
TRBD1	TRBV10-3	TRBJ1-2	-	CATGPGQKEGGYGYTF	TGTGCCACCGGACCGGGACAGAAGGAAGGTGGCTATGGCTACACCTTC
-	TRBV7-7	TRBJ2-2	-	CASSSLQGSNTGELFF	TGTGCCAGCAGCTCGCTACAGGGATCGAACACCGGGGAGCTGTTTTTT
TRBD1	TRBV6-2/TRBV6-3	TRBJ2-5	-	CASSIRTGSGETQYF	TGTGCCAGCAGTATCAGGACAGGGTCAGGAGAGACCCAGTACTTC
-	TRBV5-1	TRBJ2-2	-	CASSLDRGQSLNTGELFF	TGCGCCAGCAGCTTGGACCGCGGACAGAGTTTGAACACCGGGGAGCTGTTTTTT
-	TRBV5-1	TRBJ2-5	-	CASYQEGQETQYF	TGCGCCAGTTACCAGGAGGGACAAGAGACCCAGTACTTC
TRBD1	TRBV18	TRBJ1-5	-	CASSGQGGQPQHF	TGTGCCAGCTCAGGACAGGGGGGTCAGCCCCAGCATTTT
TRBD1	TRBV5-1	TRBJ1-5	-	CASSPGTGGNQPQHF	TGCGCCAGCAGCCCCGGGACAGGGGGCAATCAGCCCCAGCATTTT
-	TRBV6-4	TRBJ1-1	-	CASTPNPGNTEAFF	TGTGCCAGCACCCCGAACCCGGGGAACACTGAAGCTTTCTTT
TRBD2	TRBV5-6	TRBJ2-7	few	CASSRTSGGPSYEQYF	TGTGCCAGCAGCCGGACGAGCGGGGGACCCTCCTACGAGCAGTACTTC
-	TRBV5-8	TRBJ2-5	-	CASSLASPQETQYF	TGTGCCAGCAGCTTGGCGAGTCCCCAAGAGACCCAGTACTTC
-	TRBV7-9	TRBJ2-1	-	CASSSRNAYEQFF	TGTGCCAGCAGCTCCAGAAACGCATATGAGCAGTTCTTC
TRBD1	TRBV27	TRBJ1-6	-	CASSFRGQGGSPLHF	TGTGCCAGCAGTTTCCGTGGACAGGGCGGTTCACCCCTCCACTTT
-	TRBV6-4	TRBJ1-1	-	CASSDTGETEAFF	TGTGCCAGCAGTGACACGGGAGAGACTGAAGCTTTCTTT
TRBD1	TRBV13	TRBJ1-5	-	CASSIRQGVNQPQHF	TGTGCCAGCAGCATTCGACAGGGGGTCAATCAGCCCCAGCATTTT
-	TRBV27	TRBJ1-1	-	CASSFQGNTEAFF	TGTGCCAGCAGTTTCCAGGGGAACACTGAAGCTTTCTTT
TRBD1	TRBV19	TRBJ2-2	-	CASSMGTAGELFF	TGTGCCAGTAGTATGGGGACAGCCGGGGAGCTGTTTTTT
TRBD2	TRBV9	TRBJ2-1	-	CASSVGSLGGSYNEQFF	TGTGCCAGCAGCGTAGGTTCCCTGGGGGGGTCTTACAATGAGCAGTTCTTC
TRBD1	TRBV7-8	TRBJ2-1	-	CASSSGPGLQGDNEQFF	TGTGCCAGCAGCTCGGGACCCGGACTACAGGGGGACAATGAGCAGTTCTTC